By sample share, the clone carrying this T cell receptor beta chain is medium-sized (0.01 to 0.1%). This sample is drawn from a study of OX40 agonist ivuxolimab in advanced cancers. About the study: Patients with prior anti-PD-1, anti-PD-L1 or anti-CTLA-4 therapy were eligible; 35% to 45% had some.

Prior autoimmune disease or systemic immunosuppression barred patients. Germline V gene sequence: CDR1 GTSNPN, CDR2 SVGIG (reference sequence). V was shortened by 0 bases and J by 8 bases, with 10 bases between the two germline ends. The CDR3 sequence is 12 residues long. Repertoires were generated with immunoSEQ multiplex PCR, while TCRdb's copy carries only in-frame clones and drops some. Here the sample spans tens of thousands of clones, roughly 89% being singletons. This specimen consisted of CD4+ or CD8+ T cells sorted from blood, obtained in a trial of the OX40 agonist ivuxolimab. The J gene is TRBJ1-2, the V gene TRBV30; D unresolved. The TCR sequence derives from an adult with an advanced solid tumor such as melanoma, head and neck, liver or kidney cancer. Here the CDR3 DNA reads TGTGCCTGGAGTGTACTTGAGGGCGGCTACACCTTC. Protein product: CAWSVLEGGYTF.